This TCR beta chain originates from a study of TIL therapy for anti-PD-1-resistant metastatic lung cancer. V gave up 5 bases and J gave up 5 bases; unmatched junction bases: 9. CDR3 length: 15 residues. Germline V gene data show CDR1 as PRHDT and CDR2 as FYEKMQ (reference sequence). Time point: pre-treatment sample, taken before nivolumab and TIL therapy. The libraries were made with immunoSEQ v3. The table came from immunoSEQ multiplex PCR; TCRdb's copy has only in-frame clones and leaves some out. Here the sample spans about 36,000 clones, 73% being singletons. This TCR came from a person aged 25 to 85 with non-small cell lung cancer. The rearrangement links TRBV13 to TRBJ2-7, with 10 bases lining up with TRBD1. The specimen was blood, collected at baseline. The CDR3: CASSPRGQGSHEQYF. Here the CDR3 DNA reads TGTGCCAGCAGCCCAAGGGGACAGGGGTCCCACGAGCAGTACTTC. Full variable domain (remainder filled in from reference TRBV13 and TRBJ2-7): AAGVIQSPRHLIKEKRETATLKCYPIPRHDTVYWYQQGPGQDPQFLISFYEKMQSDKGSIPDRFSAQQFSDYHSELNMSSLELGDSALYFCASSPRGQGSHEQYFGPGTRLTVT.